These 5 T cell receptor beta chains were sequenced from one sample in a study of blood T cell repertoires in COVID-19. Clones were read by immunoSEQ multiplex PCR, and TCRdb kept only the in-frame ones, dropping some. The profile shows about 430,000 clones, 70% to 90% of them singletons. Specimen: PBMCs or T cells enriched from blood (not recorded which). These receptors were obtained from a young woman with acute COVID-19.

This sequence joins TRBV3-1 (or the pseudogene TRBV3-2) and TRBJ1-1; unclear D gene. Trimming stripped 1 base from V and 5 bases from J, with 8 bases between. The CDR3 consists of 13 residues. Per germline, CDR1 LGHDT and CDR2 YNNKEL (reference sequence). The CDR3: CASSQGGRTEAFF. CDR3 nucleotides: TGTGCCAGCAGCCAAGGTGGTCGGACTGAAGCTTTCTTT.

This clone appeared once. The chain recombines TRBV7-8 with TRBJ1-1; 9 bases line up with TRBD1. The V gene's germline CDR1 is SGHVS and CDR2 FQNEAQ. The CDR3 contains 15 residues. The V segment lost 2 bases and the J segment 3 bases; nucleotides outside the gene matches: 4. The CDR3 sequence is CASSLSYRGHTEAFF. The CDR3 nucleotides are TGTGCCAGCAGCTTATCTTACAGGGGGCACACTGAAGCTTTCTTT.

CDR3 coding DNA: TGTGCCAGCAGCCCCCCGGGACTAGCGACTAAAGATACGCAGTATTTT. It codes for CASSPPGLATKDTQYF. This chain links TRBV9 with TRBJ2-3, with 10 bases matching TRBD2. The CDR3 is 16 residues long. Germline V gene data show CDR1 as SGDLS and CDR2 as YYNGEE. V was clipped by 4 bases and J by 5 bases; unmatched bases: 10.

The chain employs TRBV29-1 and TRBJ2-7, with D unclear. Germline loops: CDR1 SQVTM, CDR2 ANQGSEA. V lost 7 bases and J lost 3, with 13 bases in between. The CDR3 loop spans 12 amino acids. DNA of the CDR3: TGCAGCGCGGGCTCAAGAGACTACGAGCAGTACTTC. Protein product: CSAGSRDYEQYF.

The CDR3, as DNA: TGTGCCAACAATCGGGGGGGCGAGCAGTTCTTC. It translates to CANNRGGEQFF. The rearrangement joins TRBV12-3 or TRBV12-4 to TRBJ2-1, with TRBD2 matching over 8 bases. The CDR3 totals 11 residues. Trimming cost V 10 bases and J 10 bases; bases outside gene matches: 6.